Listed below are T cell receptor beta chains from one sample, sequenced in a study of T cell changes during pregnancy in multiple sclerosis. Assay: immunoSEQ multiplex PCR; the TCRdb copy retains only in-frame clones and omits some. The table has tens of thousands of clones, just under 95% seen once. The sample consisted of peripheral blood, taken in the first trimester of pregnancy. The receptor set was obtained from a female donor with multiple sclerosis, enrolled in a pregnancy study. CDR3s include the opening cysteine and the closing phenylalanine or tryptophan.

CDR3 protein: CASSTYRGGEQYF; V gene: TRBV7-9; J gene: TRBJ2-7
CDR3 protein: CASSEGDWGNEQFF; V gene: TRBV21-1; J gene: TRBJ2-1
CDR3 protein: CASSQQITNEKLFF; V gene: TRBV6-1; J gene: TRBJ1-4
CDR3 protein: CASSLAQGNTDTQYF; V gene: TRBV7-6; J gene: TRBJ2-3
CDR3 protein: CASSPRGRGHYEAFF; V gene: TRBV7-9; J gene: TRBJ1-1
CDR3 protein: CASSSGGNEQYF; V gene: TRBV5-6; J gene: TRBJ2-7
CDR3 protein: CASSLWGLAGATDTQYF; V gene: TRBV28; J gene: TRBJ2-3
CDR3 protein: CASSLARDSPLSGNTIYF; V gene: TRBV7-6; J gene: TRBJ1-3
CDR3 protein: CASSFMSVNTGELFF; V gene: TRBV27; J gene: TRBJ2-2
CDR3 protein: CASSPLEEGAYF; V gene: TRBV9; J gene: TRBJ2-7
CDR3 protein: CASSDQGGSEAFF; V gene: TRBV7-3; J gene: TRBJ1-1
CDR3 protein: CASSRDRGGEKLFF; V gene: TRBV7-2; J gene: TRBJ1-4
CDR3 protein: CASRPAGSNQPQHF; V gene: TRBV6-5; J gene: TRBJ1-5
CDR3 protein: CASRGTGADTQYF; V gene: TRBV2; J gene: TRBJ2-3
CDR3 protein: CASSLVHLQETQYF; V gene: TRBV7-7; J gene: TRBJ2-5
CDR3 protein: CASPGQSYGYTF; V gene: TRBV6-1; J gene: TRBJ1-2
CDR3 protein: CASRGDQGAAGANVLTF; V gene: TRBV2; J gene: TRBJ2-6
CDR3 protein: CASSSGTGGTGELFF; V gene: TRBV11-1; J gene: TRBJ2-2
CDR3 protein: CASSQDSWTSGPTDTQYF; V gene: TRBV14; J gene: TRBJ2-3
CDR3 protein: CASSLGVRQGSDYGYTF; V gene: TRBV5-4; J gene: TRBJ1-2
CDR3 protein: CASSLGQRYQETQYF; V gene: TRBV11-2; J gene: TRBJ2-5
CDR3 protein: CASSYQGPGYGYTF; V gene: TRBV6-5; J gene: TRBJ1-2
CDR3 protein: CATGKTGGGQPQHF; V gene: TRBV19; J gene: TRBJ1-5
CDR3 protein: CASSEGANGNTIYF; V gene: TRBV6-5; J gene: TRBJ1-3
CDR3 protein: CASSLEPGGKAFF; V gene: TRBV5-4; J gene: TRBJ1-1
CDR3 protein: CASSLSVDRRGNQPQHF; V gene: TRBV27; J gene: TRBJ1-5
CDR3 protein: CASSLGLGSGDNEQFF; V gene: TRBV5-1; J gene: TRBJ2-1
CDR3 protein: CASHGTGRANTEAFF; V gene: TRBV27; J gene: TRBJ1-1
CDR3 protein: CASSSRPGLNTEAFF; V gene: TRBV5-1; J gene: TRBJ1-1
CDR3 protein: CASSAGGPYEQYF; V gene: TRBV6-6; J gene: TRBJ2-7
CDR3 protein: CAWTLAGGYTDTQYF; V gene: TRBV30; J gene: TRBJ2-3
CDR3 protein: CASSFLGGSYNEQFF; V gene: TRBV7-3; J gene: TRBJ2-1
CDR3 protein: CASSQGAYAGELFF; V gene: TRBV27; J gene: TRBJ2-2
CDR3 protein: CASTLSGAEAFF; V gene: TRBV5-5; J gene: TRBJ1-1
CDR3 protein: CASSYRGISDEQFF; V gene: TRBV6-6; J gene: TRBJ2-1
CDR3 protein: CASCGLAGYEQYF; V gene: TRBV25-1; J gene: TRBJ2-7
CDR3 protein: CAWSCGGANTGELFF; V gene: TRBV30; J gene: TRBJ2-2
CDR3 protein: CASPGGRGYGYTF; V gene: TRBV2; J gene: TRBJ1-2
CDR3 protein: CSAPQTSGGRGETQYF; V gene: TRBV29-1; J gene: TRBJ2-5